This TCR beta chain was sequenced for a study of shared clonotypes between healthy human individuals (dated by TCRdb to about 2020). Describing the broader study: Three men and two women, aged 18 to 49 years, made up the cohort. For each donor, CD4 naive and CD4 memory were each run on three plates, CD8 naive on two plates, and CD8 memory on one plate. To estimate repertoire size and how much clonotype sharing occurs between individuals, the study deeply sequenced the blood TCR repertoires of roughly 5 healthy adults. Different laboratories and diverse techniques were used to prepare libraries and sequence TCR repertoires, to increase sequencing depth and limit assay-specific biases. Per donor, leukapheresis produced somewhere between about 0.94 and 9.5 billion PBMCs. The study at large found these results: Based on pairwise subsampling, the degree of clonotype sharing among donors was expected to be affected by sequencing depth. Naive subsets generally had larger estimated clonotype richness than memory subsets. Because the study included a small number of donors, the genetic and exposure-history diversity represented was limited. Approximately 4.8% of naive CD4, around 3.6% of naive CD8, roughly 2.5% of memory CD4, and about 0.4% of memory CD8 clonotypes were shared across several donors. Compared with non-shared clonotypes, clonotypes shared by all four sorted-subset donors had higher generation probabilities. Only blood was sampled, and tissue TCR repertoires likely differ from those in blood. Even with the large sequencing depth, rarefaction of the sorted-subset datasets indicated that sequencing was incomplete.

From the germline V gene, CDR1 is MNHEY and CDR2 is SVGAGI. Between the V and J ends, shortened by 4 bases and 3 bases respectively, the junction contains 10 bases. The CDR3 has 14 amino acids, counting the end cysteine and phenylalanine. CDR3 DNA is the only sequence kept; it has 42 bases, read in frame from the first base. Using the deep immunoSEQ assay, multiplex PCR amplified TCR CDR3 regions from genomic DNA. For each cell subset, the extracted genomic DNA was distributed evenly across all wells of several immunoSEQ 96-well plates, and each plate served as one replicate. For sorted subsets, each replicate PCR was loaded with about 0.2 ug genomic DNA, equivalent to 30,000 or so T cell genomes. Purified libraries were quantified with a Qubit 3.0 fluorometer, sized on a Bioanalyzer 2100, and re-quantified with the KAPA Library Quantification kit. Each immunoSEQ 96-well plate was sequenced on its own single-read 150-cycle Illumina NextSeq 550 flow cell. The original pipeline was this. The immunoSEQ output contained only junctional sequences without quality scores, so filtering could not match that applied to full-length reads. Sequences were annotated with PyIR, a Python wrapper for IgBLAST v1.9, and V/J genes and CDR3 were assigned using IMGT germline references. Reads were filtered out if the reads had weak V/J assignments (E-value above 1e-6), no CDR3, stop codons, out-of-frame junctions, or ambiguous translated residues. V3J clonotypes were defined as sequences sharing an identical inferred V gene, J gene, and CDR3 amino acid sequence. Percentage overlap between repertoires was computed as shared unique clonotypes divided by the size of the smaller repertoire. RTK rarefaction, the Chao1 estimator, and Recon v2.1 estimates of unobserved clonotypes were used to assess repertoire richness. For all TCRbeta clonotypes obtained by the gDNA method from a few donors, generation probabilities were computed with OLGA. TCRdb took this table from immuneACCESS and kept in-frame rearrangements with V and J called. Such tables lack part of the clones; where checked against another copy, unresolved V genes explain under half of the gap, and the rest is unexplained. The V and J calls and clone size are taken from that table; D and trimming were inferred from the DNA. The sample table shows millions of clones, and roughly 92% are seen once. The ten largest account for more than 0.12% of the sample.

The donors were healthy, HIV-negative adults with no recently reported acute infections or vaccinations. Every donor was a Caucasian adult living in Nashville, Tennessee, USA. Magnetic negative selection was used to enrich CD4+ T cells, after which naive cells were positively selected on CD45RA and the negative fraction became the memory subset. Blood was obtained by leukapheresis, after which PBMCs were separated by Ficoll-Histopaque density gradient centrifugation and cryopreserved in liquid nitrogen vapor phase. Analytical flow cytometry was used to check the purity and quantity of every magnetically sorted T cell population. From each sorted fraction, genomic DNA was isolated and quantified by UV absorbance on a Nanodrop 2000c. This clone has a single count. The specificity of this receptor is unknown. It has no much larger one-base neighbor in the sample; base qualities were not kept.

The receptor comes from a man in his late teens or twenties in good health. The V gene is TRBV6-5 and the J gene is TRBJ2-1; the D gene is perhaps TRBD1 or TRBD2, as each covers 5 bases. Sequences were obtained from naive CD4+ T cells sorted from blood. The cell subset or site label on this specimen signifies: CD45RA+ positively selected. The nucleotide sequence reads as follows: TGTGCCAGCAGTTTCCGGGGCGACTACAATGAGCAGTTCTTC. It translates to CASSFRGDYNEQFF.